These T cell receptor beta chains were read from a single sample in a study of beta chain features in type 1 diabetes. Clones were sequenced by immunoSEQ multiplex PCR, and TCRdb holds only the in-frame ones, with some missing. This table has roughly 400,000 clones, around 15% appearing once. Sequencing was performed on naive CD4+ T cells from blood. Source of these receptors: a woman in her late teens or twenties in good health. Each CDR3 is given with its conserved first and last residue. D genes are given only for firm matches. The listing skips clone size in some rows; elsewhere it reads once, few, many or a size class.

>TRBV11-3|few|.|TRBJ2-1
TGTGCCAGCAGCTGGGCGTCGAGTAATGAGCAGTTCTTC
CASSWASSNEQFF
>TRBV9|few|TRBD2|TRBJ2-1
TGTGCCAGCAGCACTAGCGGGAGGGCCGACAATGAGCAGTTCTTC
CASSTSGRADNEQFF
>TRBV19|.|.|TRBJ2-3
TGTGCCAGTAGCCCGGGATTTTTCACAGATACGCAGTATTTT
CASSPGFFTDTQYF
>TRBV2|few|TRBD1|TRBJ1-4
TGTGCCAGCAGGAGGGATGACAGGGTCGGTGAAAAACTGTTTTTT
CASRRDDRVGEKLFF
>TRBV6-5|.|.|TRBJ2-1
TGTGCCAGCAGTTACCGTCCGGGAGTAGGGTTCAATGAGCAGTTCTTC
CASSYRPGVGFNEQFF
>TRBV7-9|few|TRBD2|TRBJ2-2
TGTGCCAGCAGCTTCCGGACTAGCGGCACCGGGGAGCTGTTTTTT
CASSFRTSGTGELFF
>TRBV2|.|.|TRBJ2-2
TGTGCCAGCAGTGTAGGACACGAGAACACCGGGGAGCTGTTTTTT
CASSVGHENTGELFF
>TRBV4-1|few|TRBD2|TRBJ2-1
TGCGCCAGCAGCCAACCTAGCGGGAGAGGCTACAATGAGCAGTTCTTC
CASSQPSGRGYNEQFF
>TRBV7-9|few|.|TRBJ2-3
TGTGCCAGCAGCTTATCTCTCCAGGGGACGCAGTATTTT
CASSLSLQGTQYF
>TRBV2|few|.|TRBJ2-7
TGTGCCAGCAGTGGCGGCAGGGCCACCTACGAGCAGTACTTC
CASSGGRATYEQYF
>TRBV9|few|.|TRBJ2-7
TGTGCCAGCAGCGTAGCCCAGGCTAGCGCATCCTACGAGCAGTACTTC
CASSVAQASASYEQYF
>TRBV29-1|few|TRBD2|TRBJ2-7
TGCAGCGTGGGGACTAGCGGGGGCTACGAGCAGTACTTC
CSVGTSGGYEQYF
>TRBV27|few|.|TRBJ1-5
TGTGCCAGCAGTTTAACAGGTGTGCGGGGTCAGCCCCAGCATTTT
CASSLTGVRGQPQHF
>TRBV6-6|.|.|TRBJ2-2
TGTGCCAGCACAAACTGGAACACCGGGGAGCTGTTTTTT
CASTNWNTGELFF
>TRBV28|.|TRBD1|TRBJ2-7
TGTGCCAGCAGACCAGACAGGGTCGGGTACGAGCAGTACTTC
CASRPDRVGYEQYF
>TRBV20-1|.|.|TRBJ2-1
TGCAGTGCTAGAGGAAGGGGTGAGCAGTTCTTC
CSARGRGEQFF
>TRBV29-1|.|.|TRBJ2-7
TGCAGCGTTGCGCGGGAATCCTACGAGCAGTACTTC
CSVARESYEQYF
>TRBV28|.|.|TRBJ1-1
TGTGCCAGCAGTTTACGACTCTCTGAAGCTTTCTTT
CASSLRLSEAFF
>TRBV6-5|few|.|TRBJ2-3
TGTGCCAGCAGTTCGTCGGCGGTTCTTAGCACAGATACGCAGTATTTT
CASSSSAVLSTDTQYF
>TRBV6-5|few|.|TRBJ2-3
TGTGCCAGCAGAGAGGGACTGAGCACAGATACGCAGTATTTT
CASREGLSTDTQYF
>TRBV9|.|.|TRBJ2-1
TGTGCCAGCAGCGTATCGGGGAGATCCTACAATGAGCAGTTCTTC
CASSVSGRSYNEQFF
>TRBV28|few|.|TRBJ1-5
TGTGCCAGCAGTTTCGACAGTCGCACCAATCAGCCCCAGCATTTT
CASSFDSRTNQPQHF
>TRBV7-9|.|.|TRBJ2-2
TGTGCCAGCAGCTTATATGGCGGGTCGAACACCGGGGAGCTGTTTTTT
CASSLYGGSNTGELFF
>TRBV27|few|.|TRBJ2-3
TGTGCCAGCAGTGGCAGCCAGGGAGATACGCAGTATTTT
CASSGSQGDTQYF
>TRBV11-2|.|TRBD2|TRBJ2-7
TGTGCCAGCAGCTCATTAGCGGGAGGGCCCTACGAGCAGTACTTC
CASSSLAGGPYEQYF
>TRBV29-1|few|.|TRBJ1-3
TGCAGCGTCCGACGGAGTGGTGGAAACACCATATATTTT
CSVRRSGGNTIYF
>TRBV2|.|.|TRBJ2-5
TGTGCCAGCAGCTTAGGACGGGCGGCGGGGGAGACCCAGTACTTC
CASSLGRAAGETQYF
>TRBV19|.|.|TRBJ2-6
TGTGCCAGTAGTTCCAATCCGACAGTTGGGGCCAACGTCCTGACTTTC
CASSSNPTVGANVLTF
>TRBV30|few|.|TRBJ1-5
TGTGCCGGAAACCAGGGTGGCAATCAGCCCCAGCATTTT
CAGNQGGNQPQHF
>TRBV2|.|.|TRBJ2-5
TGTGCCAGCGAGGAAGGAGAGACCCAGTACTTC
CASEEGETQYF
>TRBV14|few|.|TRBJ2-7
TGTGCCAGCAGCGGGCCCCTTTACGAGCAGTACTTC
CASSGPLYEQYF
>TRBV4-1|.|.|TRBJ2-5
TGCGCCAGCAGCCAAGATCGTGGGGGCTTGGGAGAGACCCAGTACTTC
CASSQDRGGLGETQYF
>TRBV20-1|few|.|TRBJ2-3
TGCAGTGCTACCCTCCGAGATACGCAGTATTTT
CSATLRDTQYF